Below, 31 T cell receptor beta chains from the same sample are listed, as sequenced in a study of early T cells in non-severe SARS-CoV-2 infection. TCRdb analysed the 5' RACE reads with MiXCR anew, one entry per CDR3 protein. The sample comprises about 110,000 distinct CDR3 sequences, around an eighth of which are singletons, and 2.5% to 4% rests with the top ten. Sequencing used whole blood. The source of these receptors is an adult who was a healthcare worker with PCR-confirmed SARS-CoV-2 infection or an uninfected control (not recorded which).

This clonotype was counted a few times. V is TRBV4-1 and J is TRBJ2-1; TRBD2 matches at 8 bases. Germline lookup yields CDR1 MGHRA and CDR2 YSYEKL. The CDR3 consists of 15 residues. V lost 3 bases, J lost 0 bases, and 1 base stayed unmatched. The CDR3 coding sequence is TGCGCCAGCAGCCAGGGGACTAGCTCCTACAATGAGCAGTTCTTC. The encoded protein is CASSQGTSSYNEQFF.

The chain recombines TRBV2 with TRBJ1-1; unclear D gene. The CDR3 is made up of 15 amino acids. Trimming left V 6 bases short and J 0 bases short, with 14 bases between. Germline-derived CDR1 and CDR2 are SNHLY and FYNNEI. In DNA, the CDR3 is TGTGCCAGCAGACGAATGGTAGTAATGAACACTGAAGCTTTCTTT. As protein: CASRRMVVMNTEAFF.

This clonotype has more than one count but fewer than ten. The chain is built from TRBV24-1 and TRBJ1-2; the D is unclear. The CDR3 runs to 12 residues. Germline CDR1 is KGHDR and CDR2 is SFDVKD. Deletions cut 4 bases from V and 3 bases from J, with 5 bases between. CDR3: CATSDPYYGYTF. The CDR3 DNA reads as TGTGCCACCAGTGACCCGTACTATGGCTACACCTTC.

This chain joins TRBV7-9 and TRBJ2-5; D is uncertain. V was pared by 5 bases and J by 13 bases, with 14 bases between. Germline loops: CDR1 SEHNR, CDR2 FQNEAQ (reference sequence). This CDR3 is built from 11 residues. The CDR3 is CASSPNSVGYF. The CDR3 nucleotides are TGTGCCAGCAGCCCGAACTCCGTTGGGTACTTC. Filled out from reference TRBV7-9 and TRBJ2-5, the complete variable domain reads DTGVSQNPRHKITKRGQNVTFRCDPISEHNRLYWYRQTLGQGPEFLTYFQNEAQLEKSRLLSDRFSAERPKGSFSTLEIQRTEQGDSAMYLCASSPNSVGYFGPGTRLLVL.

This clonotype came up a few times. The V gene is TRBV29-1, the J gene TRBJ1-1, with no clear D. In germline, CDR1 is SQVTM, CDR2 ANQGSEA. The CDR3 loop spans 11 amino acids. Between the trimmed V and J ends, which lost 3 bases and 4 bases, there was a span of 6 bases. In DNA form, the CDR3 reads TGCAGCGTTGATGATGTCACTGAAGCTTTCTTT. Translated, it gives CSVDDVTEAFF.

This clonotype occurred many times. The chain is built from TRBV5-4 and TRBJ2-1; 12 positions agree with TRBD2. This CDR3 has 15 amino acids. J was trimmed by 5 bases and V by 4 bases; bases with no gene match: 4. Germline V gives CDR1 SGHNT, CDR2 YYREEE (reference sequence). As DNA, the CDR3 is TGTGCCAGCAGCCTCGGACTAGCGGGAAACAATGAGCAGTTCTTC. It codes for CASSLGLAGNNEQFF.

This clonotype was counted many times. The chain is built from TRBV6-6 and TRBJ2-1; D may be TRBD1 or TRBD2 (5 bases each). The V and J ends lost 5 bases and 8 bases respectively, with 19 bases between them. CDR3 length equals 15 residues. CDR1 and CDR2 from the germline V gene are MNHNY and SVGAGI (reference sequence). The CDR3 sequence is CASSGGRAGLDEQFF. CDR3 DNA: TGTGCCAGCAGTGGGGGTCGGGCAGGGCTTGATGAGCAGTTCTTC.

As concerns this clonotype: A read error may be the cause here, since a much bigger clone is one base away. This chain uses TRBV7-9 with TRBJ1-1; possible D gene TRBD1, 6 bases. CDR3 size: 12 residues. The germline V gene encodes CDR1 SEHNR and CDR2 FQNEAQ (reference sequence). CDR3 nucleotide sequence: TGTGCCAGCAGCCGTCGGACAGATGAAGCTTCCTTT. Its protein is CASSRRTDEASF.

This chain joins TRBV12-3 or TRBV12-4 and TRBJ2-5; 9 bases map to TRBD1. The CDR3 runs to 16 residues. Trimming at V came to 6 bases and at J to 4 bases, leaving 12 bases not matched to a gene. The CDR3 region is CASSRQTPTGGETQYF. DNA for the CDR3: TGTGCCAGCAGCCGTCAAACCCCGACAGGGGGAGAGACCCAGTACTTC.

This clonotype was counted between two and nine times. CDR3 DNA: TGTGCCAGCAGTTACTCTCCAACCCTGGATGGAGAGACCCAGTACTTC. Protein: CASSYSPTLDGETQYF. The chain employs TRBV6-5 and TRBJ2-5; D ambiguous. The CDR3 contains 16 residues. Trimming left V 0 bases short and J 4 bases short, with 15 bases between. Germline loops: CDR1 MNHEY, CDR2 SVGAGI.

There are many counts of this clonotype. The chain carries TRBV29-1 and TRBJ1-2, with D perhaps TRBD1 (6 bases). CDR3 length: 15 residues. Trimming took off 4 bases at V and 0 bases at J, with 15 bases between the two ends. Germline values: CDR1 SQVTM, CDR2 ANQGSEA. CDR3 in amino acids: CSVVTGITANYGYTF. The DNA of the CDR3 is TGCAGCGTTGTAACAGGGATTACGGCTAACTATGGCTACACCTTC.

This sequence joins TRBV6-5 and TRBJ2-7, with D possibly matching TRBD1 (7 bases). Trimming pared 4 bases from V and 1 base from J, leaving 14 bases between. Germline loops: CDR1 MNHEY, CDR2 SVGAGI. CDR3 length: 15 amino acids. The CDR3 region is CASSSQTGRSYEQYF. The CDR3 DNA is TGTGCCAGCAGTTCCCAGACAGGGAGGTCCTACGAGCAGTACTTC.

This clonotype was recorded a few times. The rearrangement uses TRBV5-1 and TRBJ1-2; TRBD1 is a possible D gene (5 bases). V lost 1 base and J lost 7, with 11 bases in between. The CDR3 runs to 13 residues. CDR1 is SGHRS and CDR2 is YFSETQ in the germline V gene. For the CDR3, the DNA is TGCGCCAGCAGCTTGAGGGGTTCCAGTGGCTACACCTTC. Translation gives CASSLRGSSGYTF.

This clonotype was found a few times. The rearrangement links TRBV19 to TRBJ1-2, with D uncertain. Trimming pared 5 bases from V and 8 bases from J, leaving 21 bases between. Looked up from germline, CDR1 is LNHDA and CDR2 is SQIVND (reference sequence). The CDR3 sequence is 15 residues long. CDR3 in DNA: TGTGCCAGTAGTCCTCTACCCGGACTCTTTGTGGGCTACACCTTC. This gives the protein CASSPLPGLFVGYTF.

The chain has TRBV20-1 and TRBJ1-1; D gene ambiguous. Germline CDR1 DFQATT, CDR2 SNEGSKA (reference sequence). V was shortened by 0 bases and J by 0 bases, with 11 bases between the two germline ends. CDR3 length equals 15 residues. CDR3 bases: TGCAGTGCTAGAGAGAGGTGGCAACTGAACACTGAAGCTTTCTTT. Its translation: CSARERWQLNTEAFF.

This clonotype was counted only a few times. The rearrangement joins TRBV9 to TRBJ1-4; 7 bases fit TRBD1. J gave up 5 bases and V 1 base, and 5 bases lay outside the gene matches. The germline CDR1 and CDR2 sequences are SGDLS and YYNGEE. The CDR3 extends over 15 amino acids. The CDR3 region has the DNA TGTGCCAGCAGCGTAAGGGGGCAGTTAAATGAAAAACTGTTTTTT. This translates into CASSVRGQLNEKLFF.

J is TRBJ2-4 and V is TRBV20-1; D may be TRBD1 or TRBD2 (5 bases each). CDR1 is DFQATT and CDR2 is SNEGSKA in the germline V gene (reference sequence). CDR3 length: 16 amino acids. Trimming pared 0 bases from V and 1 base from J, leaving 13 bases between. CDR3 sequence reads: CSARDPGWGAKNIQYF. The CDR3 bases are TGCAGTGCTAGAGATCCGGGATGGGGGGCCAAAAACATTCAGTACTTC.

This clonotype appeared many times. The CDR3 here is CASLPHGVFHGYTF. CDR3 DNA sequence: TGTGCCAGCCTACCGCACGGGGTATTCCATGGCTACACCTTC. This rearrangement joins TRBV19 to TRBJ1-2, with no clear D. The CDR3 sequence is 14 residues long. Germline values: CDR1 LNHDA, CDR2 SQIVND (reference sequence). Trimming took 9 bases from V and 6 from J, leaving 20 bases between them.

This clonotype was counted a single time. The CDR3 DNA follows: TGTGCCAGCAGCTTGGAGTCAATAAGGGGAGATACGCAGTATTTT. Protein product: CASSLESIRGDTQYF. The chain couples TRBV5-5 to TRBJ2-3, with a tentative D call TRBD1 (5 bases). The CDR3 is 15 residues long. The germline V gene encodes CDR1 SGHKS and CDR2 YYEKEE (reference sequence). The V end lost 0 bases, the J end lost 5 bases, and 13 bases lay between the germline ends.

The rearrangement uses TRBV29-1 and TRBJ1-2; perhaps TRBD1 as D (6 bases). CDR1 and CDR2 (germline): SQVTM, ANQGSEA. CDR3 length: 15 amino acids. V lost 1 base and J lost 3, with 15 bases in between. CDR3 amino acids: CSVEVLTGTDYGYTF. CDR3 bases: TGCAGCGTTGAAGTCCTTACAGGGACCGACTATGGCTACACCTTC.

V gene TRBV9 combines with J gene TRBJ2-3, with TRBD2 as a possible D gene (7 bases). Germline CDR1 and CDR2: SGDLS and YYNGEE. The CDR3 totals 16 residues. The V gene lost 0 bases and the J gene lost 2 bases, with 13 bases spanning the gap. CDR3: CASSVAGGGTTDTQYF. In nucleotides, the CDR3 is TGTGCCAGCAGCGTAGCGGGGGGCGGGACCACAGATACGCAGTATTTT.

The chain has TRBV11-3 and TRBJ1-2, with a possible D match to TRBD1 (5 bases). CDR3 length: 15 residues. V was shortened by 4 bases and J by 8 bases, with 20 bases between the two germline ends. Germline V gives CDR1 SGHNT, CDR2 YENEEA. DNA for the CDR3: TGTGCCAGCAGCTCCCGGGGATCCGGGACCCAGGGCTACACCTTC. It specifies CASSSRGSGTQGYTF. The full variable domain, its missing parts supplied by reference TRBV11-3 and TRBJ1-2, is EAGVVQSPRYKIIEKKQPVAFWCNPISGHNTLYWYLQNLGQGPELLIRYENEEAVDDSQLPKDRFSAERLKGVDSTLKIQPAELGDSAVYLCASSSRGSGTQGYTFGSGTRLTVV.

This clonotype has at least ten counts. V gene TRBV28 combines with J gene TRBJ1-4, with D possibly being TRBD1 (6 bases). V dropped 4 bases and J dropped 5 bases, with 17 bases sitting between them. CDR3 length: 16 amino acids. Germline assignment: CDR1 MDHEN and CDR2 SYDVKM. The CDR3 sequence is CASSSQGKHQNEKLFF. In nucleotides, the CDR3 is TGTGCCAGCAGTTCTCAGGGGAAGCATCAGAATGAAAAACTGTTTTTT.

This chain uses TRBV3-1 with TRBJ2-7, with TRBD2 matching over 11 bases. CDR1 and CDR2 (germline): LGHDT, YNNKEL (reference sequence). The CDR3 consists of 12 residues. V lost 4 bases, J lost 10 bases, and 3 bases stayed unmatched. The CDR3 DNA reads TGTGCCAGCAGCCTGGGACTAGCGGTCCAGTACTTC. Residues: CASSLGLAVQYF.

This clonotype has ten or more counts. The chain links TRBV11-2 to TRBJ2-3, with 7 nucleotides matching TRBD1. The V gene's germline CDR1 is SGHAT and CDR2 FQNNGV. V was clipped by 2 bases and J by 0 bases; unmatched bases: 5. The CDR3 runs to 16 residues. The CDR3 nucleotides read TGTGCCAGCAGCTTATGGTCGACAGGGAGCACAGATACGCAGTATTTT. It encodes CASSLWSTGSTDTQYF.

There are many counts of this clonotype. The CDR3 DNA follows: TGCAGTGCCCAGAGGGGAGATGGCTACACCTTC. It codes for CSAQRGDGYTF. The V and J genes are TRBV20-1 and TRBJ1-2; the D gene is possibly TRBD1 (5 bases). This CDR3 is built from 11 residues. The V gene lost 6 bases and the J gene lost 6 bases, with 11 bases spanning the gap. Germline V gene data show CDR1 as DFQATT and CDR2 as SNEGSKA (reference sequence).

A few counts support this clonotype. This chain joins TRBV30 and TRBJ1-5; 9 bases are a match to TRBD1. J gave up 5 bases and V 7 bases, and 6 bases lay outside the gene matches. The CDR3 runs to 13 residues. Germline V gene data show CDR1 as GTSNPN and CDR2 as SVGIG (reference sequence). The CDR3 reads CAYTTGGDQPQHF. The CDR3 nucleotides read TGTGCCTATACCACAGGGGGCGATCAGCCCCAGCATTTT.

There are many counts of this clonotype. The chain couples TRBV3-1 to TRBJ2-1; the D gene is possibly TRBD2 (5 bases). Germline V gene sequence: CDR1 LGHDT, CDR2 YNNKEL (reference sequence). CDR3 length equals 17 residues. V was clipped by 2 bases and J by 2 bases, with 16 bases between them. Here the CDR3 DNA reads TGTGCCAGCAGCCAACGGAGCGGAGGAGTCCCCTACAATGAGCAGTTCTTC. Translated: CASSQRSGGVPYNEQFF.

This clonotype showed up many times. The gene calls are TRBV19 and TRBJ2-1; 7 nucleotides line up with TRBD2. The CDR3 has 15 residues. Unmatched junction bases numbered 11, after V lost 4 bases and J lost 8 bases. Germline-derived CDR1 and CDR2 are LNHDA and SQIVND (reference sequence). The CDR3 coding sequence is TGTGCCAGTAGTAGGGGGGGGACCGGGATGGATGAGCAGTTCTTC. Translating gives CASSRGGTGMDEQFF.

This clonotype showed up many times. The chain combines TRBV20-1 with TRBJ1-6, with 7 bases aligning to TRBD1. Germline loops: CDR1 DFQATT, CDR2 SNEGSKA (reference sequence). V was clipped by 5 bases and J by 1 base; unmatched bases: 8. The CDR3 contains 16 residues. The CDR3 coding sequence is TGCAGTGCTTTAAGACAGGGTGAATCCTATAATTCACCCCTCCACTTT. Translation: CSALRQGESYNSPLHF.

V and J are TRBV2 and TRBJ1-4; D gene uncertain. The V and J ends lost 3 bases and 7 bases respectively, with 12 bases between them. The CDR3 is 14 amino acids. Germline V gene lookup returns CDR1 SNHLY and CDR2 FYNNEI. In DNA, the CDR3 is TGTGCCAGCAGTGACCGGACCGTCCTTGAAAAACTGTTTTTT. It translates to CASSDRTVLEKLFF.